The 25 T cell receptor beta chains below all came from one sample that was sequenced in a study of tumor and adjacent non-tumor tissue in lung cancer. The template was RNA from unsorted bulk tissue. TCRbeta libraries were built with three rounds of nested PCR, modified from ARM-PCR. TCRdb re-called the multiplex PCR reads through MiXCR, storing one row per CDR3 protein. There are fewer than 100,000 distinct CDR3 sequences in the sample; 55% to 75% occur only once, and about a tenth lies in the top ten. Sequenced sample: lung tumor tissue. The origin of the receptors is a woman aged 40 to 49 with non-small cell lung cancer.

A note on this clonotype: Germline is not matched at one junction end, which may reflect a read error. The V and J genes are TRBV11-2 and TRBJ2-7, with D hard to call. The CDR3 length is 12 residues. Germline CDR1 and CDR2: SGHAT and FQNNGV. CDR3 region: CTSNLVTYEQYF. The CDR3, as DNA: TGTACCAGTAACTTAGTTACGTACGAGCAGTACTTC.

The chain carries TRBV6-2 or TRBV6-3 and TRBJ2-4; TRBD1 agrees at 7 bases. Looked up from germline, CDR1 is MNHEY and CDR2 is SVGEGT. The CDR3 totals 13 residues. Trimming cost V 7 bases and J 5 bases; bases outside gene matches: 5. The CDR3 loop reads CASNPTGENIQYF. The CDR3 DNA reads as TGTGCCAGCAACCCTACAGGGGAAAACATTCAGTACTTC.

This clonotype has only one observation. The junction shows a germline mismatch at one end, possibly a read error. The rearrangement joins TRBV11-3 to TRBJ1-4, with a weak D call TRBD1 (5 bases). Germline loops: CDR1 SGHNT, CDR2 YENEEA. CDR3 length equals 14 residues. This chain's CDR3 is CVSRARAGPEKLLF. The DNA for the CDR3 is TGTGTCAGCAGAGCCCGGGCAGGGCCTGAAAAACTGCTTTTT. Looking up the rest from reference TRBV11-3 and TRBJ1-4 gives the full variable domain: EAGVVQSPRYKIIEKKQPVAFWCNPISGHNTLYWYLQNLGQGPELLIRYENEEAVDDSQLPKDRFSAERLKGVDSTLKIQPAELGDSAVYLCVSRARAGPEKLLFGSGTQLSVL.

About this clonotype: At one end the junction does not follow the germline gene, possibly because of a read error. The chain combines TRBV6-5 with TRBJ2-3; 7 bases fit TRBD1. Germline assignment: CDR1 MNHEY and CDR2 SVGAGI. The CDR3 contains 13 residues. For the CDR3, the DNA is TGTGCCACTCAGGGGGTAGTAACAGATTTGCAGTATTTC. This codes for CATQGVVTDLQYF.

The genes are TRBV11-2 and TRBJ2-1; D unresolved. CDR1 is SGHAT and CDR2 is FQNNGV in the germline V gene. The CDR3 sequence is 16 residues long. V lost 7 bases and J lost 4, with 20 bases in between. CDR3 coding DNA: TGTGCCAGCATCAAGACGCTAGTCGCACTGTACAATGAGCAGTTCTTC. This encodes CASIKTLVALYNEQFF. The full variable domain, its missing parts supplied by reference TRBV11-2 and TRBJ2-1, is EAGVAQSPRYKIIEKRQSVAFWCNPISGHATLYWYQQILGQGPKLLIQFQNNGVVDDSQLPKDRFSAERLKGVDSTLKIQPAKLEDSAVYLCASIKTLVALYNEQFFGPGTRLTVL.

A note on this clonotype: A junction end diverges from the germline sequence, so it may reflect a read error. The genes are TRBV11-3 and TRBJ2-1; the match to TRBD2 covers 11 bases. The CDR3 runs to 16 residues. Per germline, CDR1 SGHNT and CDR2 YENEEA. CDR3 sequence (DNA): TGTGCCAACAGCGATCAGGGACTAGCGGCCAACAATGAACAGTTCTTC. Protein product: CANSDQGLAANNEQFF.

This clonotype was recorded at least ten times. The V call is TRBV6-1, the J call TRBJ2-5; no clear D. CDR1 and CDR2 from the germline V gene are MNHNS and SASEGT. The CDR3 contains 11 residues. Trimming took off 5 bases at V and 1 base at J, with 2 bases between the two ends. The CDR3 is CASSIQETQYF. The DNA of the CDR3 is TGTGCCAGCAGTATCCAAGAGACCCAGTACTTC.

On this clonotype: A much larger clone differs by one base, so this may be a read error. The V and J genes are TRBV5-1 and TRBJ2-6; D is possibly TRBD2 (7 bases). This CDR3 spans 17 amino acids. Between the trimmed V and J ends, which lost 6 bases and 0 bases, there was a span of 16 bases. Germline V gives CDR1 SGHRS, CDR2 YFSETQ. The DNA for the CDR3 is TGCGCCAGCACCCTCAACGGGGGGCTCTCTGGGGCCAACGTCCTGACTTTC. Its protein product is CASTLNGGLSGANVLTF.

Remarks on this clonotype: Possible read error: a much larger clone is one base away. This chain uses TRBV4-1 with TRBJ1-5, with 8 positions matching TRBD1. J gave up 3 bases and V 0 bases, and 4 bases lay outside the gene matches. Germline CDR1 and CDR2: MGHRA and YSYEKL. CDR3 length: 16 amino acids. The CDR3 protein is CASSQDRGRDNQPQHF. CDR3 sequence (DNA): TGCGCCAGCAGCCAAGACAGGGGGCGCGACAATCAGCCCCAGCATTTT.

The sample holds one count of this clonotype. The CDR3 here is CASSGKGSYNEQFF. In DNA form, the CDR3 reads TGTGCCAGCAGCGGGAAAGGCTCCTACAATGAGCAGTTCTTC. This rearrangement joins TRBV11-3 to TRBJ2-1, with no clear D. Trimming pared 5 bases from V and 0 bases from J, leaving 8 bases between. CDR1 and CDR2 from the germline V gene are SGHNT and YENEEA. The CDR3 runs 14 residues. Supplemented by reference TRBV11-3 and TRBJ2-1, the full variable domain reads EAGVVQSPRYKIIEKKQPVAFWCNPISGHNTLYWYLQNLGQGPELLIRYENEEAVDDSQLPKDRFSAERLKGVDSTLKIQPAELGDSAVYLCASSGKGSYNEQFFGPGTRLTVL.

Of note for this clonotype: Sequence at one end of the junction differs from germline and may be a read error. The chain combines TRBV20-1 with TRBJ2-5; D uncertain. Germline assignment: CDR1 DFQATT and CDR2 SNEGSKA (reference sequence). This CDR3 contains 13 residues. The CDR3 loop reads CNASHPYQETHYF. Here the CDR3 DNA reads TGCAATGCTAGTCATCCGTACCAAGAGACCCATTACTTC.

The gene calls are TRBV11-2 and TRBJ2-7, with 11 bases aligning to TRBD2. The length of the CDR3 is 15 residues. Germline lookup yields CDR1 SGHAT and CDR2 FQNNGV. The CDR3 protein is CTSSHPGTSGYEQYV. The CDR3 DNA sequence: TGTACCAGTAGCCACCCCGGGACTAGCGGATACGAGCAGTACGTC.

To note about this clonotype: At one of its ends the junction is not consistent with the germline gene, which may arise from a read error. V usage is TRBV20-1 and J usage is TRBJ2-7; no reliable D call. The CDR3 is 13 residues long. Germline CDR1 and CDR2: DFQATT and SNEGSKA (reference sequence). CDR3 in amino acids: CSARDLVWYGQYF. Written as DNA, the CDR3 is TGCAGCGCTAGAGATCTAGTTTGGTACGGGCAGTACTTC.

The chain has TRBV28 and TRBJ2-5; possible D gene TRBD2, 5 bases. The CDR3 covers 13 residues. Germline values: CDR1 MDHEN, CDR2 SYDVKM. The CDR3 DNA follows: TGTGATAGCAACCCAGCGGTGAGGGAGACCCAGTACTTC. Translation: CDSNPAVRETQYF.

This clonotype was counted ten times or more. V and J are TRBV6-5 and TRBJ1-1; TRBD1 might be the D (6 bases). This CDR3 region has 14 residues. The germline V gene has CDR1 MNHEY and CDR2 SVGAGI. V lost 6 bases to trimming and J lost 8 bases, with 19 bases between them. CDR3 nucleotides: TGTGCCAGCAGAAAACCCCAGGGGAAACGGGAAGCTTTCTTT. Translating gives CASRKPQGKREAFF.

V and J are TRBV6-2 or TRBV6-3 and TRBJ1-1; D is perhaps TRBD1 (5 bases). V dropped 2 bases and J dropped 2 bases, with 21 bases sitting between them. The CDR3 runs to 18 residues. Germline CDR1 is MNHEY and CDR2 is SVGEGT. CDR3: CASSYHRGAGQVNTEAFF. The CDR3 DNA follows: TGTGCCAGCAGTTACCACAGAGGGGCCGGCCAGGTTAACACTGAAGCTTTCTTT.

In nucleotides, the CDR3 is TGTGCCAGTAGCGGAAGGGGGCTGTTTTTT. Amino acid sequence: CASSGRGLFF. The chain couples TRBV11-2 to TRBJ2-2; perhaps TRBD2 as D (6 bases). CDR1 and CDR2 from the germline V gene are SGHAT and FQNNGV. V was shortened by 9 bases and J by 13 bases, with 12 bases between the two germline ends. CDR3 length: 10 amino acids.

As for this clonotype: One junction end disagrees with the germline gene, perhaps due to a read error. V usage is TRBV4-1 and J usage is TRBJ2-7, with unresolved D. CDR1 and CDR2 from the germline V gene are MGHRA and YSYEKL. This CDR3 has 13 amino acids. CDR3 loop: CASGQVTAYEQYF. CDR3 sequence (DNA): TGCGCCAGCGGCCAAGTGACTGCCTACGAGCAGTACTTC.

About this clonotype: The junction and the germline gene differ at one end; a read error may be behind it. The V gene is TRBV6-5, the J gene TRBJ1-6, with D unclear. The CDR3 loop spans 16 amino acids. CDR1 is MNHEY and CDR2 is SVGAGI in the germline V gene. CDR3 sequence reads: CAIRPRECSYNSSLHF. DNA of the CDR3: TGTGCCATCAGGCCGAGGGAATGCTCCTATAATTCATCCCTCCACTTT.

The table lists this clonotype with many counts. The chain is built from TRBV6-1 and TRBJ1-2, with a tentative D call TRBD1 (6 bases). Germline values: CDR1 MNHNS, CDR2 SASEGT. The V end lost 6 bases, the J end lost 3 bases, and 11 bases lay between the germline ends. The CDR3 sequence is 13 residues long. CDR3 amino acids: CASRRDTDYGYTF. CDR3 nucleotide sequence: TGTGCCAGCAGGCGGGACACCGACTATGGCTACACCTTC.

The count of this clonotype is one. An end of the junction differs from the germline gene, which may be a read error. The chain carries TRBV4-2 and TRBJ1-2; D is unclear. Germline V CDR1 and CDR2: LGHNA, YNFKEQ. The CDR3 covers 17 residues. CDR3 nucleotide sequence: TGTGCCAGCAGCCAAGAATCCGGTACAACGATTAACTATGGTTACACCTTC. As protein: CASSQESGTTINYGYTF.

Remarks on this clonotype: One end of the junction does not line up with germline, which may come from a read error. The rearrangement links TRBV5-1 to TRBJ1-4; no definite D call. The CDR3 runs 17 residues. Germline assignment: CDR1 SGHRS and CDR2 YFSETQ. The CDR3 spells CASSLRTAGTANEKLLF. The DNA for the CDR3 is TGCGCCAGCAGCTTGAGGACGGCGGGAACAGCTAATGAAAAACTGTTATTT.

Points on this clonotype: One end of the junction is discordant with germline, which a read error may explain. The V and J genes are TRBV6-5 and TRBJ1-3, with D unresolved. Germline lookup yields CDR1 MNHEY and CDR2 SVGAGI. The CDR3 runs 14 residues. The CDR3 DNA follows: TGTGCCAGCAAGAGAGGGTTATTTGGAAACACCATATACTTT. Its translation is CASKRGLFGNTIYF.

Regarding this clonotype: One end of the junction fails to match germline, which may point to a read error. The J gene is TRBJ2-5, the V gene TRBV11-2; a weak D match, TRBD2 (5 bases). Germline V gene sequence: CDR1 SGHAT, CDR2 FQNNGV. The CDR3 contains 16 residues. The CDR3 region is CVSSPLRAAAQETQYF. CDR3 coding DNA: TGTGTCAGCAGTCCTCTGAGGGCAGCCGCGCAAGAGACCCAGTACTTC.

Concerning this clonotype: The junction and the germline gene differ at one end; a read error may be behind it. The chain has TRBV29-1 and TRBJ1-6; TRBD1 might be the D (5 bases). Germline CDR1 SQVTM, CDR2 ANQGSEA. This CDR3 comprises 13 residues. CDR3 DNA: TGCAGCGCTGGGACGGAACCTAATTCACCCATCCACTTT. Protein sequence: CSAGTEPNSPIHF.